These T cell receptor beta chains were read from a single sample in a study of identical twins. TCRdb re-called the 5' RACE reads with MiXCR, one entry per CDR3 protein. The repertoire has 700,000 to 950,000 distinct CDR3 sequences, 12% of them found once; the top ten carry around 1.6%. These data were likewise used in another study, on yellow fever vaccine responses in identical twins.

Sequencing was done on a sample of PBMCs. The receptors derive from a woman between 18 and 30 years old in good health. Each CDR3 is given with its conserved first and last residue. Each record gives: D gene, V gene, CDR3 length, CDR3 protein. The D gene is left open where the match is weak.

TRBD1,TRBV5-1,16,CASSWRTGVTYNEQFF
-,TRBV25-1,15,CASSEGTLGTGELFF
-,TRBV12-3/TRBV12-4,13,CASSLVENTEAFF
TRBD1,TRBV25-1,19,CASSEYTGSGQGDYNEQFF
TRBD1,TRBV7-9,14,CASSVQGATYEQYF
-,TRBV7-8,12,CASALVGGELFF
TRBD1,TRBV18,15,CASSTGTASNYGYTF
TRBD2,TRBV6-2/TRBV6-3,15,CASRSGGANTGELFF
-,TRBV6-5,16,CASSFSRHEVLETQYF
-,TRBV19,12,CASSIQGNEQFF
TRBD2,TRBV10-2,15,CASRLAGGLGGEQFF
-,TRBV12-3/TRBV12-4,13,CASSYPGTYGYTF
TRBD1,TRBV29-1,17,CSVRPRAGQAGTGELFF
-,TRBV2,12,CASITHNYGYTF
TRBD2,TRBV4-1,15,CASSQGGSESNEQFF
-,TRBV7-9,15,CASSFSPSTTPKADF
-,TRBV12-3/TRBV12-4,13,CASRKDSSYEQYF
TRBD2,TRBV5-1,15,CASSPAIAGGETQYF
-,TRBV10-2,16,CASIFSGGDGTDTQYF
TRBD1,TRBV7-9,17,CASSLVAGTGGSYEQYF
TRBD2,TRBV20-1,16,CSAPRLAGGAGDEQFF
-,TRBV9,12,CASSVAVNEQFF
-,TRBV24-1,14,CATSERTGFSEQFF
-,TRBV28,13,CAIRGVNTDTQYF
-,TRBV6-2/TRBV6-3,18,CAIRQGALAGDGADTQYF
-,TRBV20-1,14,CSALEVSVNTEAFF
-,TRBV7-2,17,CASSLGPTGPSTDTQYF
TRBD2,TRBV20-1,15,CSARDPGTSGYEQYF